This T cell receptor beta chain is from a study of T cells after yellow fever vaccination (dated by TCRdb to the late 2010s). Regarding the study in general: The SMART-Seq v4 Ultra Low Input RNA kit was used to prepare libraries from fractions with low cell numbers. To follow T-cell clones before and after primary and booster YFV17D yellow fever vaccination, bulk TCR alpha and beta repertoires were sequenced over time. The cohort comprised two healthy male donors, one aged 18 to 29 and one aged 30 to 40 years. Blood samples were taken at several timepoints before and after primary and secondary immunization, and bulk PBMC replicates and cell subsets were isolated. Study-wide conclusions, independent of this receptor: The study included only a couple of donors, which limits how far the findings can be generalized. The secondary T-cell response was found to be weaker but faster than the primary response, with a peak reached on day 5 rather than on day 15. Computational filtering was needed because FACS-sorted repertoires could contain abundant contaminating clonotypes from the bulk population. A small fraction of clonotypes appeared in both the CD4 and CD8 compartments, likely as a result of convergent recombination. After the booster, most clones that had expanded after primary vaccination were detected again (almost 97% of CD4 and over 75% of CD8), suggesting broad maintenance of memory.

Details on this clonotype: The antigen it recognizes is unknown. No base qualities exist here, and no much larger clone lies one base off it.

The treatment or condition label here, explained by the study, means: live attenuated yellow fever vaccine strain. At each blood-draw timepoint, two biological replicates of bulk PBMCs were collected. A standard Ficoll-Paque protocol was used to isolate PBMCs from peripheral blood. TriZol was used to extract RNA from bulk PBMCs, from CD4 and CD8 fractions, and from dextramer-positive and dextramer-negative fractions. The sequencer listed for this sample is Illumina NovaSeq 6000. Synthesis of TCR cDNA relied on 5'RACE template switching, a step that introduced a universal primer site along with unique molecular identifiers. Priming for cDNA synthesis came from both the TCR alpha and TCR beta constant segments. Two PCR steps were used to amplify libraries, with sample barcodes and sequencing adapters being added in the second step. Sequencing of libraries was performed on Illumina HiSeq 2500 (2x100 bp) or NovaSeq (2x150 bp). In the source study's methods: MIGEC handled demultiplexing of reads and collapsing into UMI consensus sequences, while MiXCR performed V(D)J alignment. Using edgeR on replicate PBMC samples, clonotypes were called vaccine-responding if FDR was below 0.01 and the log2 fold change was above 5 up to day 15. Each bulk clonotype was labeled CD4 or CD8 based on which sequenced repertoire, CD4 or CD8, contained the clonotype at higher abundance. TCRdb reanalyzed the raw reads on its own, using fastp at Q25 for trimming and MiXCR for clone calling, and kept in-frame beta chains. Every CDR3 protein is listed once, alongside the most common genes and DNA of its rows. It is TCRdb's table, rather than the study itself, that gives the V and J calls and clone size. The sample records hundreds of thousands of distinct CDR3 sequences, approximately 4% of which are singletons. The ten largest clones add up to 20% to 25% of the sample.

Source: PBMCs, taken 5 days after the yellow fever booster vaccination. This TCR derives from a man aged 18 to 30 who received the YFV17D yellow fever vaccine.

The CDR3 has the sequence CASKGRLAGKETQYF. DNA sequence: TGCGCCAGTAAGGGGAGGCTAGCGGGGAAAGAGACCCAGTACTTC. The chain is made from TRBV5-1 and TRBJ2-5; 9 nucleotides in the junction match TRBD2. Looking up the germline V gene yields CDR1 SGHRS and CDR2 YFSETQ. Clipping removes 8 bases from V and 3 bases from J, with 11 as the unmatched junction base count. The CDR3 sequence holds 15 residues, the cysteine and phenylalanine included. Only the CDR3 region is kept as DNA, spanning 45 bases read in frame from base 1.